This TCR beta chain was retrieved from a study of breast tumors, draining lymph nodes, adjacent tissues. Study-wide points: Tumor repertoires ranked between lymph nodes and nontumor tissue in diversity, with V and J gene preferences. Luminal-like breast cancer showed significantly higher tumor–nontumor repertoire similarity than basal-like. Tumor T cell lymph node origin was a supported hypothesis, not proven.

The CDR3 runs to 15 residues. Germline V gives CDR1 MGHDK, CDR2 SYGVNS. The V and J ends lost 8 bases and 5 bases respectively, with 21 bases between them. This clonotype counts as medium-sized. Its antigen is unidentified. Each CDR3 protein is one row after TCRdb ran MiXCR on the multiplex PCR reads. Of roughly 13,000 distinct CDR3 sequences in the sample, roughly 50% were seen once. This TCR derives from a female donor with breast cancer. Some clones in this sample may be carry-over from other donors' samples. Sequencing used tumor-adjacent breast tissue. The chain couples TRBV25-1 to TRBJ1-2; D is perhaps TRBD1 (5 bases). The CDR3 reads CASPYGQGRPYGYTF. CDR3 nucleotides: TGTGCCAGCCCGTACGGGCAGGGCCGGCCATATGGCTACACCTTC.